This TCR beta chain is drawn from a study of T-cell reconstitution after alpha-beta-depleted transplantation in children. With 0 bases removed from V and 4 bases from J, the gap between germline ends came to 12 bases. CDR1 DFQATT and CDR2 SNEGSKA come from the germline V gene (reference sequence). The CDR3 runs to 14 residues. During its preparation, the TCRbeta library received unique molecular identifiers. TCRdb itself ran the PCR reads through MiXCR, one entry per CDR3 protein. This sample yields more than 200,000 distinct CDR3 sequences, of which approximately 9.8% are seen a single time; over 4.5% belongs to the top ten. This clonotype has a count of ten or more.

Sequenced material: PBMCs from the stem cell graft donor, taken from the stem cell graft. The gene calls are TRBV20-1 and TRBJ2-5; D remains ambiguous. The receptor was derived from a human donor who donated a stem cell graft to a child with SCID. CDR3 in amino acids: CSARDEVAGETQYF. CDR3 coding DNA: TGCAGTGCTAGAGATGAGGTAGCAGGAGAGACCCAGTACTTC.